The 27 T cell receptor beta chains in this list originate from one sample, sequenced in a study of OX40 agonist ivuxolimab in advanced cancers. Sequencing was performed with immunoSEQ multiplex PCR; in TCRdb, only in-frame clones are kept and a portion is missing. The sample yields roughly 80,000 clones, roughly 85% seen once. Sequencing was performed on CD4+ or CD8+ T cells sorted from blood, taken in a trial of the OX40 agonist ivuxolimab. Receptors originate from an adult with an advanced solid tumor such as melanoma, head and neck, liver or kidney cancer.

The chain has TRBV4-1 and TRBJ2-1; 13 nucleotides line up with TRBD2. Germline lookup yields CDR1 MGHRA and CDR2 YSYEKL. This CDR3 is 17 amino acids long. Trimming at V came to 2 bases and at J to 8 bases, leaving 9 bases not matched to a gene. The CDR3 loop is CASSQRLAGGFNDEQFF. The CDR3 DNA reads TGCGCCAGCAGCCAAAGACTAGCGGGGGGTTTTAATGATGAGCAGTTCTTC.

The chain has TRBV27 and TRBJ2-1, with 7 bases matching TRBD2. The trim removed 7 bases at V and 2 bases at J, leaving 20 bases unmatched. Germline V lookup: CDR1 MNHEY, CDR2 SMNVEV (reference sequence). This CDR3 has 19 amino acids. This CDR3 is CASNTGGPQWRATYNEQFF. Here the CDR3 DNA reads TGTGCCAGCAATACGGGGGGACCCCAGTGGCGGGCCACCTACAATGAGCAGTTCTTC.

This clone has only one observation. The chain has TRBV2 and TRBJ2-1, with TRBD1 matching 8 bases. This CDR3 is built from 14 residues. Germline loops: CDR1 SNHLY, CDR2 FYNNEI. J lost 4 bases, V lost 6 bases, and 5 bases had no gene match. CDR3: CASRWDRSYNEQFF. In nucleotides, the CDR3 is TGTGCCAGCAGGTGGGACAGGTCTTACAATGAGCAGTTCTTC.

This chain's CDR3 is CASSSRGLGILIDSNQPQHF. The CDR3, as DNA: TGTGCCAGCAGCAGCAGGGGCCTGGGCATCCTTATTGATAGCAATCAGCCCCAGCATTTT. The chain has TRBV21-1 and TRBJ1-5; no check of the table's D call, TRBD1, against the DNA was made. TRBV21-1 is a listed pseudogene. The CDR3 loop spans 20 amino acids.

The chain employs TRBV19 and TRBJ1-3, with D hard to call. There are 15 residues in the CDR3. Trimming left V 5 bases short and J 7 bases short, with 18 bases between. In germline, CDR1 is LNHDA, CDR2 SQIVND (reference sequence). The CDR3, as DNA: TGTGCCAGTAGTCTTAGGGAGACCGGTCGGAACACCATATATTTT. Protein: CASSLRETGRNTIYF.

The CDR3 DNA follows: TGTGCCAGCAGCCTGAACACCGGGGAGCTGTTTTTT. This encodes CASSLNTGELFF. J is TRBJ2-2 and V is TRBV5-5; no definite D call. V lost 4 bases and J lost 1, with 2 bases in between. The germline CDR1 and CDR2 sequences are SGHKS and YYEKEE (reference sequence). This CDR3 contains 12 residues.

The chain recombines TRBV28 with TRBJ1-2; D is perhaps TRBD1 (6 bases). There are 14 residues in the CDR3. Germline CDR1 MDHEN, CDR2 SYDVKM. The germline V and J ends were trimmed by 6 bases and 2 bases, with 13 bases remaining between them. The CDR3 sequence: CASRPHGGNYGYTF. The CDR3 coding sequence is TGTGCCAGCAGACCTCATGGGGGCAACTATGGCTACACCTTC.

As regards this clone: The junction shows a germline mismatch at one end, possibly a read error. The gene calls are TRBV7-2 and TRBJ1-5, with a weak D call TRBD1 (5 bases). Germline CDR1 and CDR2: SGHTA and FQGNSA. The CDR3 is 14 residues long. CDR3 sequence reads: CASSLAGGDQPQHF. Written as DNA, the CDR3 is TGTGCCAGCAGCCTAGCGGGAGGGGATCAGCCCCAGCATTTT.

This chain connects TRBV27 to TRBJ1-2; TRBD1 might be the D (5 bases). V lost 3 bases, J lost 6 bases, and 11 bases lay in between. The CDR3 has 13 amino acids. Per germline, CDR1 MNHEY and CDR2 SMNVEV (reference sequence). CDR3 amino acids: CASSFRGTDGYTF. The DNA for the CDR3 is TGTGCCAGCAGTTTCCGGGGGACGGATGGCTACACCTTC.

The chain employs TRBV6-5 and TRBJ1-1, with D possibly TRBD1 on 6 matching bases. The V gene's germline CDR1 is MNHEY and CDR2 SVGAGI. The CDR3 consists of 14 residues. The ends were cut back, 0 bases at V and 3 bases at J, with 8 bases in the middle. The CDR3 DNA sequence: TGTGCCAGCAGTTACTCGCCAGGGGACACTGAAGCTTTCTTT. It translates to CASSYSPGDTEAFF.

V is TRBV6-5 and J is TRBJ1-6; D is uncertain. This CDR3 spans 13 amino acids. Trimming stripped 5 bases from V and 6 bases from J, with 8 bases between. Per the germline V gene, CDR1 is MNHEY and CDR2 is SVGAGI. The CDR3 nucleotides read TGTGCCAGCAGTCGACGGATTAATTCACCCCTCCACTTT. This sequence encodes CASSRRINSPLHF.

The J gene is TRBJ1-2, the V gene TRBV6-5, with 7 nucleotides matching TRBD1. Germline CDR1 MNHEY, CDR2 SVGAGI. The CDR3 is made up of 15 amino acids. Trimming removed 6 bases from V and 0 bases from J; junction bases left unmatched: 7. In DNA form, the CDR3 reads TGTGCCAGCAGCCGACAGGGTTCGGCTAACTATGGCTACACCTTC. This codes for CASSRQGSANYGYTF.

In its sample, this clone was seen a few times. V usage is TRBV2 and J usage is TRBJ1-4; no definite D call. The CDR3 contains 14 residues. The V end was cut by 3 bases, the J end by 10 bases, with 15 bases between. Germline-derived CDR1 and CDR2 are SNHLY and FYNNEI. The CDR3 is CASSELLSGAKLFF. CDR3 nucleotide sequence: TGTGCCAGCAGTGAGCTGCTCAGCGGTGCAAAACTGTTTTTT.

The chain links TRBV7-3 to TRBJ1-6; D is perhaps TRBD1 (5 bases). Germline V gene sequence: CDR1 SGHTA, CDR2 FQGTGA. V was clipped by 5 bases and J by 8 bases, with 16 bases between them. The CDR3 loop spans 15 amino acids. Here the CDR3 DNA reads TGTGCCAGCAGCGCACGCCGGGACGGACATTCACCCCTCCACTTT. Its translation is CASSARRDGHSPLHF.

This clone was counted only a few times. This rearrangement joins TRBV10-3 to TRBJ1-3; D gene ambiguous. The CDR3 sequence is 11 residues long. V was pared by 1 base and J by 8 bases, with 3 bases between. Germline V gene sequence: CDR1 ENHRY, CDR2 SYGVKD. CDR3 sequence (DNA): TGTGCCATCAGTGAGTTATACACCATATATTTT. It specifies CAISELYTIYF.

The chain joins TRBV30 to TRBJ1-4; 11 nucleotides match TRBD1. With 6 bases clipped from V and 4 bases from J, the junction kept 4 bases outside the gene matches. The CDR3 is 14 amino acids. CDR1 is GTSNPN, CDR2 SVGIG, per germline (reference sequence). The CDR3 loop is CACDGTGGNEKLFF. The DNA of the CDR3 is TGTGCCTGCGACGGGACAGGGGGTAATGAAAAACTGTTTTTT.

This CDR3 is CASSPFVRDRVYEQYF. The CDR3 DNA follows: TGTGCCAGCTCACCTTTTGTCCGGGACAGGGTGTACGAGCAGTACTTC. The rearrangement links TRBV18 to TRBJ2-7; 9 bases align to TRBD1. Germline V gene sequence: CDR1 KGHSH, CDR2 LQKENI. This CDR3 has 16 residues. V was clipped by 3 bases and J by 4 bases; unmatched bases: 10.

The chain carries TRBV6-4 and TRBJ2-1, with D possibly matching TRBD1 (6 bases). Trimming shortened V by 4 bases and J by 0 bases, and 10 bases separated the two germline ends. CDR1 is MRHNA, CDR2 SNTAGT, per germline. CDR3 length: 15 amino acids. The CDR3: CASSAGHSSYNEQFF. In DNA form, the CDR3 reads TGTGCCAGCAGTGCGGGACATAGCTCCTACAATGAGCAGTTCTTC.

J is TRBJ2-5 and V is TRBV7-2; TRBD1 is a possible D gene (5 bases). The J call may not be correct, given that the DNA end is closer to TRBJ2-7. Germline CDR1 SGHTA, CDR2 FQGNSA. This CDR3 is built from 14 residues. The CDR3 DNA is TGTGCCAGCAGCCTAACAGGCCTCCTACACGAGCAGTACTTC. This translates into CASSLTGLLHEQYF.

This clone showed up just once. The genes are TRBV4-2 and TRBJ2-1, with D possibly matching TRBD1 (5 bases). Trimming removed 0 bases from V and 10 bases from J, with 16 bases in between. The CDR3 runs to 15 residues. Germline V gene sequence: CDR1 LGHNA, CDR2 YNFKEQ. The CDR3 region is CASSQDRAGLGEQFF. CDR3 nucleotide sequence: TGTGCCAGCAGCCAAGACAGGGCAGGCTTGGGGGAGCAGTTCTTC.

The chain employs TRBV6-5 and TRBJ1-2, with 8 bases matching TRBD1. There are 14 residues in the CDR3. Per the germline V gene, CDR1 is MNHEY and CDR2 is SVGAGI. V shed 7 bases and J 5 bases; nucleotides not matched to a gene: 9. DNA for the CDR3: TGTGCCAGCACCCTAGGACAGGGAAGATATGGCTACACCTTC. This gives the protein CASTLGQGRYGYTF.

The CDR3, as DNA: TGTGCCAGCAGCTTCCGACAGGCCCAAGAGACCCAGTACTTC. Amino acid sequence: CASSFRQAQETQYF. The chain joins TRBV5-5 to TRBJ2-5, with D possibly matching TRBD1 (6 bases). There are 14 residues in the CDR3. Germline CDR1 reads SGHKS; CDR2 reads YYEKEE (reference sequence). The germline V and J ends were trimmed by 2 bases and 1 base, with 9 bases remaining between them.

The CDR3 loop is CASSTGTSVFEQYF. For the CDR3, the DNA is TGTGCCAGCAGCACAGGGACTAGCGTGTTCGAGCAGTACTTC. The chain is built from TRBV13 and TRBJ2-7, with TRBD2 identical over 10 bases. The ends lost 5 bases at V and 6 bases at J; junction bases unmatched: 7. This CDR3 is built from 14 residues. Germline CDR1 reads PRHDT; CDR2 reads FYEKMQ (reference sequence).

This chain connects TRBV7-2 to TRBJ2-2; TRBD2 matches 8 bases. CDR1 is SGHTA and CDR2 is FQGNSA in the germline V gene. The CDR3 runs 14 residues. J lost 7 bases, V lost 5 bases, and 6 bases had no gene match. CDR3: CASSTGGPNGELFF. CDR3 sequence (DNA): TGTGCCAGCAGCACGGGAGGGCCGAACGGGGAGCTGTTTTTT.

The chain combines TRBV5-5 with TRBJ2-5, with D perhaps matching TRBD1 or TRBD2 (5 bases each). Per germline, CDR1 SGHKS and CDR2 YYEKEE (reference sequence). The CDR3 runs to 12 residues. Trimming pared 2 bases from V and 11 bases from J, leaving 13 bases between. The CDR3 DNA sequence: TGTGCCAGCAGCTTTACAGGCAGGGAGCAGTACTTC. It codes for CASSFTGREQYF.

The chain joins TRBV14 to TRBJ2-1, with 10 positions matching TRBD1. CDR3 size: 16 residues. Unmatched junction bases numbered 10, after V lost 1 base and J lost 10 bases. Germline V gene sequence: CDR1 SGHDN, CDR2 FVKESK. The CDR3 reads CASSQGAGQGSNEQFF. In DNA, the CDR3 is TGTGCCAGCAGCCAAGGGGCGGGACAGGGGAGTAACGAGCAGTTCTTC. Full variable domain (remainder filled in from reference TRBV14 and TRBJ2-1): EAGVTQFPSHSVIEKGQTVTLRCDPISGHDNLYWYRRVMGKEIKFLLHFVKESKQDESGMPNNRFLAERTGGTYSTLKVQPAELEDSGVYFCASSQGAGQGSNEQFFGPGTRLTVL.

This clone was seen a handful of times. The J gene is TRBJ1-4, the V gene TRBV6-6; unclear D gene. V lost 0 bases to trimming and J lost 8 bases, with 13 bases between them. Per germline, CDR1 MNHNY and CDR2 SVGAGI (reference sequence). This CDR3 spans 15 amino acids. CDR3 sequence (DNA): TGTGCCAGCAGTTACTCCGGGCCCCCGGAGGAAAAACTGTTTTTT. It is translated as CASSYSGPPEEKLFF.